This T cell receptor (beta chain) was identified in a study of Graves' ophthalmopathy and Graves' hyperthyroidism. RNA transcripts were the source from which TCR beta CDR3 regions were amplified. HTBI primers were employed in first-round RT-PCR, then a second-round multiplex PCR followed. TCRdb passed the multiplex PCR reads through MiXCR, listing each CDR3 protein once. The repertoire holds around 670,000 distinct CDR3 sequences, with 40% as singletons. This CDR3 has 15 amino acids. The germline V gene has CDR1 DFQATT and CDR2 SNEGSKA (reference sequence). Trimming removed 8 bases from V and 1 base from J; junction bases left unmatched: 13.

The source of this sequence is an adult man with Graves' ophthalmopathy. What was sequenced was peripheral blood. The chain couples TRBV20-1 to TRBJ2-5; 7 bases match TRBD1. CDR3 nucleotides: TGCAGTACCACGAAAGGGACAGCGTCCCAAGAGACCCAGTACTTC. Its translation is CSTTKGTASQETQYF.